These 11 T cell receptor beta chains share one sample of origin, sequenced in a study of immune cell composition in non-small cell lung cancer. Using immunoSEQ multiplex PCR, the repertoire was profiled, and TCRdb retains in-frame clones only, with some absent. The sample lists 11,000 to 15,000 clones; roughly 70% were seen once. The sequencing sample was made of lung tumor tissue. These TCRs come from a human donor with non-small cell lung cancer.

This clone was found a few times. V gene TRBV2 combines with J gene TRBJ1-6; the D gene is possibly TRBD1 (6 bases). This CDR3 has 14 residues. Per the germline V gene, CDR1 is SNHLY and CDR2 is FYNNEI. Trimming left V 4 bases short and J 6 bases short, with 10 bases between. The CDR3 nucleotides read TGTGCCAGCAGTGGGGAGGGGGGTAATTCACCCCTCCACTTT. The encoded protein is CASSGEGGNSPLHF.

The CDR3 coding sequence is TGTGCCAGCTCACCGGGTACCGGGACAGGGGTGGTCAATGAGCAGTTCTTC. It codes for CASSPGTGTGVVNEQFF. The chain uses TRBV18 and TRBJ2-1; 10 positions match TRBD1. CDR1 and CDR2 from the germline V gene are KGHSH and LQKENI. Trimming took 3 bases from V and 6 from J; bases not matched to a gene: 11. This CDR3 has 17 residues.

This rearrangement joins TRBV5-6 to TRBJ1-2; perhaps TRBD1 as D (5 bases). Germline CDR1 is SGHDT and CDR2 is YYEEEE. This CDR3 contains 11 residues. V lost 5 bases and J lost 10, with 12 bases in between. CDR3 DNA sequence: TGTGCCAGCAGGAAATCGACAGACTACACCTTC. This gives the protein CASRKSTDYTF.

The CDR3 nucleotides read TGTGCCAGCAGTTTATCCAGTCTGACTGCCTTCTACGAGCAGTACTTC. Its protein product is CASSLSSLTAFYEQYF. This chain links TRBV27 with TRBJ2-7; unclear D gene. The V gene lost 0 bases and the J gene lost 3 bases, with 15 bases spanning the gap. Germline loops: CDR1 MNHEY, CDR2 SMNVEV (reference sequence). This CDR3 spans 16 amino acids.

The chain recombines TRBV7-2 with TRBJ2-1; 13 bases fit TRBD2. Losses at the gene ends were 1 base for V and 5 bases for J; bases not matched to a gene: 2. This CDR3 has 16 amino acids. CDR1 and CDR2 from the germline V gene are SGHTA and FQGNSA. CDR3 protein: CASSLVGLAGDNEQFF. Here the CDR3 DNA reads TGTGCCAGCAGCTTAGTAGGACTAGCGGGGGACAATGAGCAGTTCTTC.

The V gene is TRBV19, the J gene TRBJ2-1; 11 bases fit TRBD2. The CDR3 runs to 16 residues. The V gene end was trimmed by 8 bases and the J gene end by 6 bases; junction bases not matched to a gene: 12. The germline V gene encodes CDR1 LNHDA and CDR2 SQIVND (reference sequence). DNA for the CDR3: TGTGCCAGTTCACGGGCTAGCGGGAGGCAGGGCAATGAGCAGTTCTTC. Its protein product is CASSRASGRQGNEQFF. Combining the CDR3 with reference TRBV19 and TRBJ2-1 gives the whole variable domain DGGITQSPKYLFRKEGQNVTLSCEQNLNHDAMYWYRQDPGQGLRLIYYSQIVNDFQKGDIAEGYSVSREKKESFPLTVTSAQKNPTAFYLCASSRASGRQGNEQFFGPGTRLTVL.

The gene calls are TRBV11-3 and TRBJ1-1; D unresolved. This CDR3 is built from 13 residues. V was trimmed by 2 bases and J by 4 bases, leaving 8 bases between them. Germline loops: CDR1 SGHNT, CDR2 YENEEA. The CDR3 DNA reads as TGTGCCAGCAGCTTAACACCAGTCACTGAAGCTTTCTTT. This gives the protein CASSLTPVTEAFF.

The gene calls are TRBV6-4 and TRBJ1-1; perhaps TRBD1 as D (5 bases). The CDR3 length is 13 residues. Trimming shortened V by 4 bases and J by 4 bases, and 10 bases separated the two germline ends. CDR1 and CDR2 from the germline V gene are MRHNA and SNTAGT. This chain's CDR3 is CASSVQGGTEAFF. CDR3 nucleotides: TGTGCCAGCAGTGTGCAGGGCGGCACTGAAGCTTTCTTT.

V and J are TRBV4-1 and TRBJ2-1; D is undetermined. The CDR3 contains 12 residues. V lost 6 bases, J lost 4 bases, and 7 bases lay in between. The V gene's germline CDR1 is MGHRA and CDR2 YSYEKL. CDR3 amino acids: CASRPQYNEQFF. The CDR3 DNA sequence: TGCGCCAGCAGGCCCCAGTACAATGAGCAGTTCTTC.

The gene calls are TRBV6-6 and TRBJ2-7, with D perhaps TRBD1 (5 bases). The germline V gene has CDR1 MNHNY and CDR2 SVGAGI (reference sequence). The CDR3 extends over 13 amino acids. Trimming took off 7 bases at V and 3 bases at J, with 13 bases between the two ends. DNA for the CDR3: TGTGCCAGCACCTCAGGACAAGGCTACGAGCAGTACTTC. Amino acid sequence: CASTSGQGYEQYF.

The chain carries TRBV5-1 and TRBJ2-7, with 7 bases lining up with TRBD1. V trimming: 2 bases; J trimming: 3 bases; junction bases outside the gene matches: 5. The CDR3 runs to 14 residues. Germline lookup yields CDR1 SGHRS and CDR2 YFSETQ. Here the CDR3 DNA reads TGCGCCAGCAGCTTACCGGGACAGAACTACGAGCAGTACTTC. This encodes CASSLPGQNYEQYF.